The 32 T cell receptor beta chains below were found in one sample sequenced in a study of cytomegalovirus exposure and HLA in healthy donors. In the PCR, 60 Vbeta and 13 Jbeta primers were used. Profiled with immunoSEQ multiplex PCR; TCRdb holds only in-frame clones, not every one. The table includes 90,000 to 130,000 clones, nearly 75% detected once. Sequencing was performed on PBMCs. The receptors stem from a man aged 30 to 45 in good health and CMV-seropositive.

This clone was found a few times. DNA of the CDR3: TGTGCCAGCAGTGTTCCACCCAGGTTCGCGACTAGCGGGGGGCGCGATGAGCAGTTCTTC. Protein product: CASSVPPRFATSGGRDEQFF. This chain connects TRBV2 to TRBJ2-1; TRBD2 aligns across 13 bases. This CDR3 is built from 20 residues. V dropped 4 bases and J dropped 8; count of bases not matched to a gene: 20. Germline CDR1 is SNHLY and CDR2 is FYNNEI.

This clone was counted only a few times. The chain has TRBV5-1 and TRBJ1-4, with a possible D match to TRBD1 (5 bases). Trimming pared 6 bases from V and 4 bases from J, leaving 13 bases between. The CDR3 runs 14 residues. Per the germline V gene, CDR1 is SGHRS and CDR2 is YFSETQ. The CDR3 bases are TGCGCCAGCAAACTGGGACTGAATAATGAAAAACTGTTTTTT. Amino acids: CASKLGLNNEKLFF.

The chain carries TRBV7-6 and TRBJ2-3; TRBD2 agrees at 8 bases. The germline V gene has CDR1 SGHVS and CDR2 FNYEAQ. The CDR3 is 18 amino acids. V lost 2 bases, J lost 6 bases, and 16 bases stayed unmatched. The CDR3, as DNA: TGTGCCAGCAGCTTAATTGTGTCGGGGGGGCGCACTCTGGATACGCAGTATTTT. Its protein is CASSLIVSGGRTLDTQYF.

The genes are TRBV7-9 and TRBJ1-2; D is uncertain. Germline CDR1 and CDR2: SEHNR and FQNEAQ (reference sequence). This CDR3 region has 14 residues. V was pared by 4 bases and J by 6 bases, with 15 bases between. The CDR3 protein is CASSSPPGYNGYTF. The CDR3 region has the DNA TGTGCCAGCAGCTCCCCTCCGGGGTACAATGGCTACACCTTC.

The gene calls are TRBV7-6 and TRBJ2-1; possible D gene TRBD2, 7 bases. This CDR3 region has 17 residues. The ends were cut back, 7 bases at V and 2 bases at J, with 21 bases in the middle. The germline CDR1 and CDR2 sequences are SGHVS and FNYEAQ. The DNA of the CDR3 is TGTGCCAGCACCGCCGGCGGCGGGGGCCCTACCTACAATGAGCAGTTCTTC. Translated: CASTAGGGGPTYNEQFF.

V and J are TRBV19 and TRBJ2-7; 8 bases are a match to TRBD2. Germline V gene data show CDR1 as LNHDA and CDR2 as SQIVND (reference sequence). J was trimmed by 3 bases and V by 0 bases; bases with no gene match: 4. The CDR3 contains 15 residues. CDR3 loop: CASSIDILAGYEQYF. CDR3 coding DNA: TGTGCCAGTAGTATAGATATTCTAGCGGGCTACGAGCAGTACTTC.

The chain carries TRBV30 and TRBJ1-5; no definite D call. Germline CDR1 is GTSNPN and CDR2 is SVGIG (reference sequence). V lost 1 base and J 4 bases, leaving 8 bases between the germline ends. The CDR3 has 13 amino acids. The CDR3 DNA follows: TGTGCCTGGAGTGAAACAGTAAATCAGCCCCAGCATTTT. Encoded protein: CAWSETVNQPQHF.

The chain employs TRBV27 and TRBJ2-1; 12 bases are a match to TRBD2. The length of the CDR3 is 15 residues. Trimming at V came to 5 bases and at J to 4 bases, leaving 3 bases not matched to a gene. Germline V gives CDR1 MNHEY, CDR2 SMNVEV (reference sequence). The CDR3 bases are TGTGCCAGCAGTAGGACTAGCGGGGAGTACAATGAGCAGTTCTTC. It translates to CASSRTSGEYNEQFF.

This chain uses TRBV10-2 with TRBJ1-4, with 7 bases identical to TRBD1. The CDR3 sequence is 12 residues long. The germline V gene has CDR1 WSHSY and CDR2 SAAADI. With 4 bases clipped from V and 10 bases from J, the junction kept 3 bases outside the gene matches. The CDR3 region is CASSADRAKLFF. The CDR3, as DNA: TGCGCCAGCAGTGCCGACAGGGCAAAACTGTTTTTT.

This clone has just a few counts. The chain is built from TRBV10-2 and TRBJ2-7; 11 nucleotides match TRBD2. Germline V gives CDR1 WSHSY, CDR2 SAAADI. V lost 3 bases to trimming and J lost 2 bases; unmatched junction nucleotides: 6. This CDR3 comprises 16 residues. DNA of the CDR3: TGCGCCAGCAGTGATGGCGGGACTAGCGGCACCTACGAGCAGTACTTC. Its protein product is CASSDGGTSGTYEQYF.

The V call is TRBV2, the J call TRBJ1-2, with a weak D call TRBD1 (5 bases). Between the trimmed V and J ends, which lost 4 bases and 4 bases, there was a span of 16 bases. Germline assignment: CDR1 SNHLY and CDR2 FYNNEI. This CDR3 spans 15 amino acids. The CDR3 DNA is TGTGCCAGCAGTGTCGCGGGGGGGATTATCTATGGCTACACCTTC. Its protein product is CASSVAGGIIYGYTF.

This rearrangement joins TRBV7-6 to TRBJ2-1, with TRBD1 matching 7 bases. The ends lost 5 bases at V and 6 bases at J; junction bases unmatched: 13. Germline V CDR1 and CDR2: SGHVS, FNYEAQ. This CDR3 contains 16 residues. In DNA form, the CDR3 reads TGTGCCAGCAGCCCCCCCCGGACAGGCACGCCCAATGAGCAGTTCTTC. Translated, it gives CASSPPRTGTPNEQFF.

The chain employs TRBV5-1 and TRBJ1-4; TRBD1 aligns across 9 bases. The CDR3 is 15 amino acids. Germline CDR1 is SGHRS and CDR2 is YFSETQ. The V gene end was trimmed by 0 bases and the J gene end by 8 bases; junction bases not matched to a gene: 5. CDR3 in DNA: TGCGCCAGCAGCTTGGAGGGACAGGGAAGCGAAAAACTGTTTTTT. Amino acids: CASSLEGQGSEKLFF.

This clone was seen just once. The rearrangement uses TRBV27 and TRBJ2-2; 8 nucleotides agree with TRBD1. The CDR3 has 16 amino acids. The V gene's germline CDR1 is MNHEY and CDR2 SMNVEV (reference sequence). After removal of 4 bases from V and 4 bases from J, the junction contained 8 bases not matched to a gene. CDR3 amino acids: CASSSPHTGGTGELFF. Here the CDR3 DNA reads TGTGCCAGCAGTTCTCCGCATACAGGGGGCACCGGGGAGCTGTTTTTT.

V and J are TRBV19 and TRBJ1-3, with a weak D call TRBD1 (5 bases). The CDR3 runs to 15 residues. V lost 4 bases and J 0 bases, leaving 10 bases between the germline ends. In germline, CDR1 is LNHDA, CDR2 SQIVND (reference sequence). DNA for the CDR3: TGTGCCAGTAGTAGCGGACACAACTCTGGAAACACCATATATTTT. It specifies CASSSGHNSGNTIYF.

This clone occurred once. The V call is TRBV13, the J call TRBJ2-5; D is uncertain. The CDR3 sequence is 13 residues long. Per germline, CDR1 PRHDT and CDR2 FYEKMQ (reference sequence). V shed 1 base and J shed 5 bases, with 8 bases lying between them. DNA for the CDR3: TGTGCCAGCAGCTTAGATAGCTCGGAGACCCAGTACTTC. Residues: CASSLDSSETQYF.

This clone occurred once. This sequence joins TRBV29-1 and TRBJ2-1, with D possibly TRBD1 on 7 matching bases. The V gene's germline CDR1 is SQVTM and CDR2 ANQGSEA. The CDR3 totals 16 residues. Deletions cut 0 bases from V and 0 bases from J, with 12 bases between. CDR3 residues: CSVEEGQGGSYNEQFF. The DNA for the CDR3 is TGCAGCGTTGAAGAAGGGCAGGGGGGCTCCTACAATGAGCAGTTCTTC.

The V call is TRBV7-3, the J call TRBJ2-3; 10 bases map to TRBD1. Unmatched junction bases numbered 9, after V lost 5 bases and J lost 7 bases. The length of the CDR3 is 15 residues. Per germline, CDR1 SGHTA and CDR2 FQGTGA. The CDR3 nucleotides read TGTGCCAGCAGCGCACCGGACAGGGGGGGAAATACGCAGTATTTT. Translation gives CASSAPDRGGNTQYF.

The V gene is TRBV25-1, the J gene TRBJ2-2, with 7 nucleotides matching TRBD2. Germline CDR1 and CDR2: MGHDK and SYGVNS. This CDR3 region has 16 residues. The V and J ends lost 7 bases and 4 bases, in that order; junction bases with no gene match: 12. The CDR3 bases are TGTGCCAGCACCAAGGGGAGGGGCGTCGGCACCGGGGAGCTGTTTTTT. Amino acids: CASTKGRGVGTGELFF.

The chain has TRBV7-8 and TRBJ2-7, with 14 nucleotides matching TRBD2. CDR1 is SGHVS, CDR2 FQNEAQ, per germline. With 1 base clipped from V and 4 bases from J, the junction kept 0 bases outside the gene matches. The CDR3 is made up of 15 amino acids. As DNA, the CDR3 is TGTGCCAGCAGCTTAGGGACTAGCGGGGGGTACGAGCAGTACTTC. Protein product: CASSLGTSGGYEQYF.

This clone was detected only a few times. V and J are TRBV11-2 and TRBJ1-2; maybe TRBD1 (6 bases). Germline V gene data show CDR1 as SGHAT and CDR2 as FQNNGV. V dropped 4 bases and J dropped 6 bases, with 12 bases sitting between them. The CDR3 has 13 amino acids. This CDR3 reads CASSYTGRDGYTF. The CDR3 DNA is TGTGCCAGCAGCTACACAGGGAGGGATGGCTACACCTTC.

This clone appeared a few times. The chain combines TRBV15 with TRBJ1-5, with D possibly matching TRBD1 (5 bases). Per germline, CDR1 LNHNV and CDR2 YYDKDF (reference sequence). The CDR3 spans 17 residues. V was clipped by 0 bases and J by 7 bases, with 19 bases between them. The CDR3 DNA reads TGTGCCACCAGCAGAGATCTGACAGCCCCCAGGGAACAGCCCCAGCATTTT. As protein: CATSRDLTAPREQPQHF.

The chain has TRBV28 and TRBJ2-5; TRBD1 agrees at 7 bases. The J call is in doubt because the DNA end fits TRBJ2-7 better. CDR3 length: 11 residues. Germline V gives CDR1 MDHEN, CDR2 SYDVKM. CDR3 sequence: CASVTGVEQYF. CDR3 bases: TGTGCCAGCGTCACAGGGGTCGAGCAGTACTTC.

This clone was counted only a few times. J is TRBJ1-2 and V is TRBV6-5; 9 nucleotides line up with TRBD1. The CDR3 is 15 amino acids. Germline V gene data show CDR1 as MNHEY and CDR2 as SVGAGI. The trim removed 6 bases at V and 1 base at J, leaving 6 bases unmatched. The CDR3 reads CASSRQGVDNYGYTF. The DNA of the CDR3 is TGTGCCAGCAGCCGACAGGGGGTAGATAACTATGGCTACACCTTC.

This clone was seen once. The chain joins TRBV6-1 to TRBJ2-2; 7 bases fit TRBD2. Germline assignment: CDR1 MNHNS and CDR2 SASEGT. The trim removed 1 base at V and 3 bases at J, leaving 8 bases unmatched. CDR3 size: 17 residues. CDR3 nucleotides: TGTGCCAGCAGTGAAGGGTTGGAAGCGGGGTACACCGGGGAGCTGTTTTTT. It translates to CASSEGLEAGYTGELFF.

A word on this clone: Sequence at one end of the junction differs from germline and may be a read error. This chain joins TRBV6-1 and TRBJ1-1; 8 nucleotides agree with TRBD1. Germline CDR1 reads MNHNS; CDR2 reads SASEGT. The CDR3 is 16 amino acids. Here the CDR3 reads CAISGGTGGPNTEAFF. The CDR3 DNA reads TGTGCCATCAGTGGAGGGACAGGAGGTCCTAACACTGAAGCTTTCTTT.

V gene TRBV7-9 combines with J gene TRBJ1-2; TRBD1 aligns across 11 bases. With V trimmed by 3 bases and J by 6 bases, 3 bases remained unmatched. CDR3 length equals 14 residues. Germline assignment: CDR1 SEHNR and CDR2 FQNEAQ (reference sequence). The CDR3 nucleotides read TGTGCCAGCAGCTTCGGACAGGGGGCAAATGGCTACACCTTC. This codes for CASSFGQGANGYTF.

J is TRBJ1-4 and V is TRBV14; 7 positions match TRBD1. The CDR3 is 15 amino acids. The germline V gene encodes CDR1 SGHDN and CDR2 FVKESK. V lost 4 bases to trimming and J lost 4 bases; unmatched junction nucleotides: 6. The CDR3 bases are TGTGCCAGCAGCCCGGGGGACAGCAGTAATGAAAAACTGTTTTTT. Its translation: CASSPGDSSNEKLFF.

This clone was recorded once. This chain links TRBV6-6 with TRBJ1-5; 10 bases fit TRBD1. The CDR3 runs 16 residues. V lost 2 bases, J lost 7 bases, and 8 bases stayed unmatched. The germline V gene has CDR1 MNHNY and CDR2 SVGAGI (reference sequence). CDR3 region: CASSYQGTGVGQPQHF. CDR3 DNA: TGTGCCAGCAGTTACCAAGGGACAGGGGTCGGGCAGCCCCAGCATTTT.

Relative to its sample, this clone is medium-sized. CDR3 nucleotide sequence: TGCGCCAGCAGCTTGGAAAGACAGGGACGTTATGGCTACACCTTC. The encoded protein is CASSLERQGRYGYTF. The chain couples TRBV5-1 to TRBJ1-2, with 7 bases fitting TRBD1. Trimming took 0 bases from V and 5 from J; bases not matched to a gene: 7. Germline V gene lookup returns CDR1 SGHRS and CDR2 YFSETQ. This CDR3 is 15 amino acids long. Using reference TRBV5-1 and TRBJ1-2 for the parts outside the CDR3, the full variable domain is KAGVTQTPRYLIKTRGQQVTLSCSPISGHRSVSWYQQTPGQGLQFLFEYFSETQRNKGNFPGRFSGRQFSNSRSEMNVSTLELGDSALYLCASSLERQGRYGYTFGSGTRLTVV.

The CDR3 is CASSKGQAPIGNTIYF. The CDR3 DNA reads as TGTGCCAGCAGCAAAGGACAGGCACCAATCGGAAACACCATATATTTT. V usage is TRBV7-2 and J usage is TRBJ1-3; 7 bases are shared with TRBD1. Germline CDR1 is SGHTA and CDR2 is FQGNSA. The CDR3 contains 16 residues. J lost 4 bases, V lost 5 bases, and 11 bases had no gene match.

The genes are TRBV6-5 and TRBJ2-7; D ambiguous. Trimming removed 5 bases at V and 4 bases at J, with 15 bases between. In germline, CDR1 is MNHEY, CDR2 SVGAGI. The CDR3 sequence is 14 residues long. CDR3 coding DNA: TGTGCCAGCAGTCCACGCCTGAGCGCGTACGAGCAGTACTTC. Its translation is CASSPRLSAYEQYF.